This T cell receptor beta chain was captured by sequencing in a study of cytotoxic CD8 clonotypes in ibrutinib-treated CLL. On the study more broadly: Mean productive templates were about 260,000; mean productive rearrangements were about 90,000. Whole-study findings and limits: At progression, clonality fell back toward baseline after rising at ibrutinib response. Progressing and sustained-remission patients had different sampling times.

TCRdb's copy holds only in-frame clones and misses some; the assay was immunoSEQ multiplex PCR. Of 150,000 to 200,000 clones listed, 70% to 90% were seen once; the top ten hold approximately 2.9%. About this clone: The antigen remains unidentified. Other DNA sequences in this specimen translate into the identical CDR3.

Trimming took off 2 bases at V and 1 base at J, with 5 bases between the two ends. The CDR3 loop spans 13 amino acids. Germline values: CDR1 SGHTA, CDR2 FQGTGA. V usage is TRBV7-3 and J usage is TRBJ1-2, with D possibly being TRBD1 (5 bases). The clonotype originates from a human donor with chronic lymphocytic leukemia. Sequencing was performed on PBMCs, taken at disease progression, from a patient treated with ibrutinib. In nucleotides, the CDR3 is TGTGCCAGCAGCTTAGACAGTAACTATGGCTACACCTTC. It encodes CASSLDSNYGYTF.